This TCR beta chain was obtained from a study of regulatory T cells in long-lasting Graves disease. Findings and limits, study-wide: Persistent disease was characterized by preferential usage of TRBV28, TRBJ1-2 and TRBJ2-5. Whereas 1,000 or so public clonotypes were shared by new patients, persistent patients shared more, at over 2,500.

CDR3 regions were amplified by Arm-PCR using iRepertoire HTBI primers to build TCR beta libraries. TCRdb analysed the multiplex PCR reads with MiXCR anew, one entry per CDR3 protein. The sample lists a few hundred thousand distinct CDR3 sequences, 15% seen once, with roughly 8% in the top ten. Ten or more counts support this clonotype. Antigen: not known. The time point was: newly diagnosed GD, antithyroid drugs for less than 3 months. Researchers made the TCR library from RNA that was extracted from PBMCs. V lost 5 bases to trimming and J lost 0 bases, with 16 bases between them. CDR3 size: 17 residues. Germline V gene sequence: CDR1 MDHEN, CDR2 SYDVKM. This sample also belongs to another study, concerning T cells in Graves' hyperthyroidism and ophthalmopathy. That report notes: Most clonotypes that expanded in the thyroid above 0.001 also showed up in blood.

This chain uses TRBV28 with TRBJ2-2; possible D gene TRBD1, 6 bases. The specimen was peripheral blood mononuclear cells (PBMCs), collected at new diagnosis, from a patient treated with antithyroid drugs. The clonotype originates from a woman aged 40-49 years with Graves disease. The chain's CDR3 is CASSIEPDSANTGELFF. CDR3 nucleotides: TGTGCCAGCAGTATCGAACCGGACAGTGCGAACACCGGGGAGCTGTTTTTT.